This is a list of T cell receptor beta chains from one sample in a study of Graves' ophthalmopathy and Graves' hyperthyroidism. TCRdb re-called the multiplex PCR reads through MiXCR, storing one row per CDR3 protein. The sample holds over a million distinct CDR3 sequences, 35% to 45% seen once. Sequencing used peripheral blood or thyroid tissue (not recorded which). The origin of the receptors is an adult man with Graves' hyperthyroidism. Each CDR3 is given with its conserved first and last residue. D genes are given only for firm matches. Expanded clones get a size class; other rows say once, few or many, or leave the size out.

clone size	V gene	J gene	D gene	CDR3 DNA	CDR3 protein
.	TRBV29-1	TRBJ2-7	.	TGCAGCGTTGAAGATGAAGACAGCTCCTACGAGCAGTACTTC	CSVEDEDSSYEQYF
.	TRBV25-1	TRBJ2-7	TRBD2	TGTGCCAGCAGTGCTAGTCCTAGCGGGGGTTACGAGCAGTACTTC	CASSASPSGGYEQYF
few	TRBV12-3/TRBV12-4	TRBJ1-1	.	TGTGCCAGCAGCCTCAGGGAGGGGGTTCCTGAAGCTTTCTTT	CASSLREGVPEAFF
.	TRBV10-3	TRBJ2-7	.	TGTGCCATCAGTGAGTCGGCAGTGGACTCCTACGAGCAGTACTTC	CAISESAVDSYEQYF
once	TRBV2	TRBJ1-4	TRBD1	TGTGCCAGCAGTAAAGCCGGGACAGGGGGCGCCCCCGATGAAAAACTGTTTTTT	CASSKAGTGGAPDEKLFF
.	TRBV14	TRBJ1-3	.	TGTGCCAGCCGTAAGGGGGGTAGAGACACCATATATTTT	CASRKGGRDTIYF
.	TRBV10-3	TRBJ1-2	.	TGTGCCATCAGGGCCAACTATGGCTACACCTTC	CAIRANYGYTF
few	TRBV27	TRBJ1-1	TRBD1	TGTGCCAGCAGTTTGGGGACAGGGTTTGGGACTGAAGCTTTCTTT	CASSLGTGFGTEAFF
.	TRBV7-2	TRBJ2-5	TRBD2	TGTGCCAGCAGCTCCGGACTAGCGGGGGGCCAAGAGGCCCAGTACTTC	CASSSGLAGGQEAQYF
many	TRBV10-1	TRBJ2-5	.	TGCGCCAGCAGTGAGGGCAGGTGGGAGACCCAGTACTTC	CASSEGRWETQYF
many	TRBV25-1	TRBJ1-5	.	TGTGCCAGCAGTGACCGGCAGGGGCTACAGCCCCAGCATTTT	CASSDRQGLQPQHF
few	TRBV19	TRBJ2-2	.	TGTGCCAGCAGCGCGGAACCTAACACCGGGGAGCTGTTTTTT	CASSAEPNTGELFF
many	TRBV15	TRBJ2-6	.	TGTGCCACCAGCATCGCGGGAATCACTGGGGCCAACGTCCTGACTTTC	CATSIAGITGANVLTF
.	TRBV10-3	TRBJ1-3	.	TGTGCCATCAGTGATAGGGCAAGCTCTGGAAACACCATATATTTT	CAISDRASSGNTIYF
.	TRBV9	TRBJ1-4	.	TGTGCCAGCGCCGGGACCGACGCAACTAATGAAAAACTGTTTTTT	CASAGTDATNEKLFF
few	TRBV7-2	TRBJ1-4	TRBD1	TGTGCCAGCAGCTTCTATGGGGACAGGGGGACTACTAATGAAAAACTGTTTTTT	CASSFYGDRGTTNEKLFF
.	TRBV25-1	TRBJ2-6	.	TGTGCCATCAGTGGGCTTGGGGCCAACGTCCTGACTTTC	CAISGLGANVLTF
many	TRBV7-2	TRBJ1-5	.	TGTGCCAGCAGCCCGCAACAGGGAGGGGATCAGCCCCAGCATTTT	CASSPQQGGDQPQHF
many	TRBV5-5	TRBJ2-5	.	TGTGCCAGCAGCTTGAGGGTGAACAGGGAGGGAGAGACCCAGTACTTC	CASSLRVNREGETQYF
.	TRBV7-2	TRBJ1-4	.	TGTGCCAGCAGCTTAGACCTCGGTGAAAAACTGTTTTTT	CASSLDLGEKLFF
many	TRBV2	TRBJ2-6	.	TGTGCCAGCAGACGTGACAGATCCGGGGCCAACGTCCTGACTTTC	CASRRDRSGANVLTF
once	TRBV7-2	TRBJ1-5	.	TGTGCCAGCAGCCGGCTGGCGGGGGGGACCGAGCATTTT	CASSRLAGGTEHF
many	TRBV20-1	TRBJ2-5	TRBD2	TGCAGTGCTGCCCGACTAGCGGGAGGGCCGGAGGAGACCCAGTACTTC	CSAARLAGGPEETQYF
few	TRBV12-3/TRBV12-4	TRBJ1-2	TRBD1	TGTGCCAGCAGAACCCCAGGGGGGGGTTATGGCTACACCTTC	CASRTPGGGYGYTF
.	TRBV7-2	TRBJ2-7	TRBD2	TGTGCCAGCAGCGTTAGCGGGAGCACATCAGGCGAGCAGTACTTC	CASSVSGSTSGEQYF
.	TRBV14	TRBJ1-6	.	TGTGCCAGCAGCCAAGAGACAGCAAATTCACCCCTCCACTTT	CASSQETANSPLHF
many	TRBV7-2	TRBJ2-7	TRBD1	TGTGCCAGCAGCTTAGTGGGACAGGGGTCGGGCGAGCAGTACTTC	CASSLVGQGSGEQYF
.	TRBV10-3	TRBJ2-7	.	TGTGCCATCAGCCGCGGGGCGGGACCCGGCGGGCACGAGCAGTACTTC	CAISRGAGPGGHEQYF
many	TRBV7-9	TRBJ1-6	.	TGTGCCAGCAGCCGGAACCGGGATCCTTATTCACCCCTCCACTTT	CASSRNRDPYSPLHF
few	TRBV20-1	TRBJ2-7	TRBD1	TGCAGGGCCAGGGACAGGAGCTCCTACGAGCAGTACTTC	CRARDRSSYEQYF
.	TRBV12-3/TRBV12-4	TRBJ2-2	TRBD2	TGTGCCAGCAGACACTCCGGAGCGGGAGATTCGGCCGGGGAGCTGTTTTTT	CASRHSGAGDSAGELFF
few	TRBV6-5	TRBJ2-7	TRBD2	TGTGCCAGCAGTTCCCCACTAGCGGGAGTCTCCGAGCAGTACTTC	CASSSPLAGVSEQYF
.	TRBV15	TRBJ2-7	.	TGTGCCACCAGCAGTCGATCCTACGAGCAGTACTTC	CATSSRSYEQYF
many	TRBV2	TRBJ1-1	.	TGTGCCAGCAGTGATTCAGTGGGGCAAGAAGCTTTCTTT	CASSDSVGQEAFF
many	TRBV19	TRBJ2-5	.	TGTGCCAGCAGGGGTTTCCAAGAGACCCAGTACTTC	CASRGFQETQYF
.	TRBV7-2	TRBJ1-2	.	TGTGCCAGCAGCTTGGTGGGGGGCGCGGACTATGGCTACACCTTC	CASSLVGGADYGYTF
.	TRBV2	TRBJ2-7	.	TGTGCCAGCAGTCCCAACCGAGACCCGGAGCAGTACTTC	CASSPNRDPEQYF
.	TRBV9	TRBJ2-2	TRBD2	TGTGCCAGCAGCCTACATAGAGGAGCGGGAGGCAACACCGGGGAGCTGTTTTTT	CASSLHRGAGGNTGELFF
.	TRBV7-9	TRBJ1-3	.	.	CASSFGLEAFFGNTIYF
.	TRBV6-5	TRBJ1-2	TRBD1	TGTGCCAGCAGCCACATGGAGGGGGCCTTCGCGAGAGGCTACACCTTC	CASSHMEGAFARGYTF
.	TRBV20-1	TRBJ2-5	.	TGCAGTGCTAGGGGTGGGAGAGGTGGGGAGACCCAGTACTTC	CSARGGRGGETQYF
many	TRBV7-9	TRBJ1-1	.	TGTGCCAGCAGCCCGCCGGGGGTTTCTGAAGCTTTCTTT	CASSPPGVSEAFF
.	TRBV5-1	TRBJ2-7	.	TGCGCCAGCGGGGGATGGGGGTCTGCCTACGAGCAGTACTTC	CASGGWGSAYEQYF
many	TRBV6-5	TRBJ2-7	.	TGTGCCAGCAGTTCCGTTCCGGGGGCGAGCTCCTACGAGCAGTACTTC	CASSSVPGASSYEQYF
once	TRBV24-1	TRBJ2-7	.	TGTGCCACCCTCGAAAAGCCCCCCTACGAGCAGTACTTC	CATLEKPPYEQYF
.	TRBV30	TRBJ1-6	.	TGTGCCTGGAGGGCGGTCGGCGCCATCTATAATTCACCCCTCCACTTT	CAWRAVGAIYNSPLHF
many	TRBV2	TRBJ2-7	.	TGTGCCAGCACCGTAACGGTGAGCTCCTACGAGCAGTACTTC	CASTVTVSSYEQYF
.	TRBV28	TRBJ1-2	.	TGTGCCAGCAACCCAATGACAGGTCCTTATGGCTACACCTTC	CASNPMTGPYGYTF
.	TRBV29-1	TRBJ2-7	.	TGCAGCTTGGGTGAGGCCTACGAGCAGTACTTC	CSLGEAYEQYF
.	TRBV6-6	TRBJ2-7	.	TGTGCCACGGGGAAGCAGTACTTC	CATGKQYF
.	TRBV5-4	TRBJ2-5	TRBD2	TGTGCCAGCAGCACCGGGACTAGCGGGAGGGCCCTAGAGACCCAGTACTTC	CASSTGTSGRALETQYF
.	TRBV25-1	TRBJ1-1	.	TGTGCCAGCTCACCGCTTGGTTCGCAGAACACTGAAGCTTTCTTT	CASSPLGSQNTEAFF
.	TRBV6-4	TRBJ2-7	.	TGTGCCAGCAGTTCCCGGACAGACCCCCCTTGGGAGCAGTACTTC	CASSSRTDPPWEQYF
many	TRBV7-8	TRBJ2-2	.	TGTGCCAGCAGCTCCAGGGTGGCGTACACCGGGGAGCTGTTTTTT	CASSSRVAYTGELFF
many	TRBV2	TRBJ1-2	.	TGTGCCATCGGGACCTCATATGGCTACACCTTC	CAIGTSYGYTF